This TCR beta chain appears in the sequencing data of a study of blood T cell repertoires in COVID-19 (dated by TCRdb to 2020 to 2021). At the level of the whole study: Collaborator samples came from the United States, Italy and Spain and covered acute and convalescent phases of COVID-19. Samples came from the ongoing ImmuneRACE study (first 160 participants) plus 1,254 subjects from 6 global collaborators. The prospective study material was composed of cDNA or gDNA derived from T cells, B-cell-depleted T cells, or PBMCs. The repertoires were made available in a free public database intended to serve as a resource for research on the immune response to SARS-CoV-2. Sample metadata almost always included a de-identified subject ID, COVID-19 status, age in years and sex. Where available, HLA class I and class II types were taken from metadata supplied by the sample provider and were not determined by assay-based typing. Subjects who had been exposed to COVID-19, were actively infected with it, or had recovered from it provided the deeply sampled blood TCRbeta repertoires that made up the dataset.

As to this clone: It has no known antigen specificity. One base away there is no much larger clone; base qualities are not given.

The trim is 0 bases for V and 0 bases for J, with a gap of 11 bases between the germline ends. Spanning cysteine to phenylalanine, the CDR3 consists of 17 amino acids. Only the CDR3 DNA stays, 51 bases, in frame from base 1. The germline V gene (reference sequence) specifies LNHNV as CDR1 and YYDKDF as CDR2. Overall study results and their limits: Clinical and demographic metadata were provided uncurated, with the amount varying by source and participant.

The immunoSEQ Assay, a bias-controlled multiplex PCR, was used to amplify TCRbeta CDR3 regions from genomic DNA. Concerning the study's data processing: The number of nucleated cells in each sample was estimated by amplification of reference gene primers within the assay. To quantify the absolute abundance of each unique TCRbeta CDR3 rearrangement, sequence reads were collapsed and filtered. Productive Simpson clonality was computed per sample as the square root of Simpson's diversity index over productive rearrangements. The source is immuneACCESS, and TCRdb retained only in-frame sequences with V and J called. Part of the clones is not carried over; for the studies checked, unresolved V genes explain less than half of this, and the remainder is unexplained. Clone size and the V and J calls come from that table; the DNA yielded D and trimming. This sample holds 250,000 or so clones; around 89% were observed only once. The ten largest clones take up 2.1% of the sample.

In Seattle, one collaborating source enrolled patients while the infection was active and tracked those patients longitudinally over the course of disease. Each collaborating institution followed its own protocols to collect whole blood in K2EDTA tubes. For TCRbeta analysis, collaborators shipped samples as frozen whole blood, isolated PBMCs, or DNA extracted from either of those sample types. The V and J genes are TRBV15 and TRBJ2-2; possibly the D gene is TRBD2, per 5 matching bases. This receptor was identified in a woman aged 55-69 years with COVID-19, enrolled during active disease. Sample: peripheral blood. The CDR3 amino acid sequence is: CATSRDRGNSNTGELFF. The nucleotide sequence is TGTGCCACCAGCAGAGATCGGGGAAATTCGAACACCGGGGAGCTGTTTTTT.